Below, 24 T cell receptor beta chains from the same sample are listed, as sequenced in a study of vaccination and CD4 T cells after COVID-19. Sequencing of DNA taken from cultured CD4+ T cells relied on the Oncomine TCR Beta short-read assay. TCRdb recomputed calls from the PCR reads with MiXCR, one row per CDR3 protein. The data hold about 12,000 distinct CDR3 sequences, with roughly 36% observed a single time. Documented treatment: approximately 9-day PBMC culture with coronavirus spike peptide pools or control peptides (ViraFEST assay). These receptors have no known antigen. Sequencing was performed on cultured CD4+ T cells from blood. The source is a human donor with COVID-19.

CDR3 nucleotide sequence: TGTGCCAGCAGGAGGGGTTACGAGCAGTACTTC. This gives the protein CASRRGYEQYF. The V and J genes are TRBV11-2 and TRBJ2-7; D may correspond to TRBD1 or TRBD2 (5 bases each). CDR1 is SGHAT, CDR2 FQNNGV, per germline. V was cut by 6 bases and J by 4 bases, with 7 bases left in between. The CDR3 has 11 residues.

This clonotype has a handful of counts. The chain combines TRBV15 with TRBJ2-3, with D unclear. V was shortened by 5 bases and J by 10 bases, with 22 bases between the two germline ends. The CDR3 sequence is 15 residues long. Germline CDR1 is LNHNV and CDR2 is YYDKDF (reference sequence). The CDR3 reads CATSPGGPVVFAQYF. The DNA of the CDR3 is TGTGCCACCAGCCCGGGCGGACCTGTTGTCTTCGCGCAGTATTTT.

This rearrangement joins TRBV10-1 to TRBJ1-5; D perhaps matches TRBD1 (5 bases). Trimming cost V 3 bases and J 4 bases, with 10 bases left between them. Germline V gene lookup returns CDR1 WNHNN and CDR2 SYGVQD (reference sequence). CDR3 length: 14 amino acids. CDR3 protein: CASSDGGKNQPQHF. As DNA, the CDR3 is TGCGCCAGCAGTGACGGGGGTAAGAATCAGCCCCAGCATTTT.

Concerning this clonotype itself: One end of the junction is discordant with germline, which a read error may explain. V usage is TRBV19 and J usage is TRBJ1-1, with no clear D. Per the germline V gene, CDR1 is LNHDA and CDR2 is SQIVND (reference sequence). The CDR3 consists of 8 residues. CDR3 DNA: TGTACCAGTAGTACTGCTTTCTTT. Translation: CTSSTAFF.

The V and J genes are TRBV6-1 and TRBJ2-2; 14 bases line up with TRBD2. CDR3 length equals 16 residues. Trimming removed 6 bases from V and 9 bases from J; junction bases left unmatched: 9. Germline CDR1 is MNHNS and CDR2 is SASEGT. The CDR3 protein is CASRTSGTSGGRELFF. Here the CDR3 DNA reads TGTGCCAGCAGGACCTCCGGGACTAGCGGGGGCCGGGAGCTGTTTTTT.

The gene calls are TRBV10-1 and TRBJ2-3; 7 bases align to TRBD2. The length of the CDR3 is 15 residues. V gave up 4 bases and J gave up 3 bases; unmatched junction bases: 7. CDR1 and CDR2 from the germline V gene are WNHNN and SYGVQD (reference sequence). CDR3 loop: CASSGLAAGTDTQYF. The CDR3 DNA reads TGCGCCAGCAGTGGGCTAGCGGCGGGAACAGATACGCAGTATTTT.

This sequence joins TRBV24-1 and TRBJ2-3, with 8 positions matching TRBD1. With 8 bases clipped from V and 5 bases from J, the junction kept 5 bases outside the gene matches. Germline V gene sequence: CDR1 KGHDR, CDR2 SFDVKD. The CDR3 sequence is 13 residues long. The CDR3 sequence is CATTGGEGDTQYF. CDR3 bases: TGTGCCACCACAGGGGGCGAAGGAGATACGCAGTATTTT.

This chain uses TRBV2 with TRBJ2-7, with 9 positions matching TRBD1. This CDR3 contains 14 residues. Germline V gives CDR1 SNHLY, CDR2 FYNNEI. J lost 4 bases, V lost 7 bases, and 8 bases had no gene match. The CDR3 region has the DNA TGTGCCAGCATGAGGACAGGGGCGTTATACGAGCAGTACTTC. Protein: CASMRTGALYEQYF.

The sample holds a few counts of this clonotype. This chain connects TRBV7-2 to TRBJ2-3, with TRBD1 matching over 9 bases. The V gene end was trimmed by 5 bases and the J gene end by 4 bases; junction bases not matched to a gene: 4. The V gene's germline CDR1 is SGHTA and CDR2 FQGNSA. There are 14 residues in the CDR3. The CDR3 nucleotides are TGTGCCAGCAGCCCCAGGACAGGGGCAGATACGCAGTATTTT. This sequence encodes CASSPRTGADTQYF.

This rearrangement joins TRBV4-2 to TRBJ1-6; TRBD1 might be the D (5 bases). The CDR3 totals 13 residues. Germline CDR1 and CDR2: LGHNA and YNFKEQ. The V end lost 10 bases, the J end lost 3 bases, and 10 bases lay between the germline ends. The CDR3 nucleotides read TGTGCCACTGGGACGGACTATAATTCACCCCTCCACTTT. Translation gives CATGTDYNSPLHF.

A few counts support this clonotype. The chain recombines TRBV6-5 with TRBJ2-6; D not certain. Per the germline V gene, CDR1 is MNHEY and CDR2 is SVGAGI. Trimming took off 4 bases at V and 2 bases at J, with 3 bases between the two ends. The CDR3 runs 13 residues. The CDR3 region has the DNA TGTGCCAGCAGTTCGACTGGGGCCAACGTCCTGACTTTC. It is translated as CASSSTGANVLTF.

The chain carries TRBV19 and TRBJ2-3; D assignment may be TRBD1 or TRBD2 (6 bases each). Trimming took off 3 bases at V and 4 bases at J, with 11 bases between the two ends. Germline CDR1 is LNHDA and CDR2 is SQIVND (reference sequence). There are 14 residues in the CDR3. CDR3: CASSINRGADTQYF. The CDR3 region has the DNA TGTGCCAGTAGTATTAATAGGGGGGCAGATACGCAGTATTTT.

This chain joins TRBV20-1 and TRBJ1-6, with 7 positions matching TRBD1. The CDR3 consists of 14 residues. With 4 bases clipped from V and 5 bases from J, the junction kept 5 bases outside the gene matches. Germline CDR1 reads DFQATT; CDR2 reads SNEGSKA (reference sequence). CDR3 amino acids: CSATTGMDNSPLHF. The CDR3 DNA reads as TGCAGTGCTACGACAGGGATGGATAATTCACCCCTCCACTTT.

The chain combines TRBV7-9 with TRBJ2-7; the D is unclear. This CDR3 contains 15 residues. V lost 5 bases and J 6 bases, leaving 20 bases between the germline ends. In germline, CDR1 is SEHNR, CDR2 FQNEAQ (reference sequence). DNA of the CDR3: TGTGCCAGCAGCGTGGGATTTCCCCCTCTACTCGAGCAGTACTTC. Protein product: CASSVGFPPLLEQYF.

This sequence joins TRBV27 and TRBJ2-7; 8 bases are a match to TRBD1. V lost 6 bases, J lost 3 bases, and 4 bases stayed unmatched. Germline V CDR1 and CDR2: MNHEY, SMNVEV (reference sequence). CDR3 length equals 13 residues. CDR3 sequence: CASRRTGNYEQYF. CDR3 in DNA: TGTGCCAGCAGGAGGACAGGGAACTACGAGCAGTACTTC.

The gene calls are TRBV11-2 and TRBJ2-1; D not certain. Germline loops: CDR1 SGHAT, CDR2 FQNNGV. V was clipped by 1 base and J by 13 bases, with 20 bases between them. The CDR3 length is 15 residues. Written as DNA, the CDR3 is TGTGCCAGCAGCTTAGGTACCCAAGGATCTCGGTCCCAGTTCTTC. Translated: CASSLGTQGSRSQFF.

This clonotype was seen only once. V and J are TRBV5-1 and TRBJ2-5; TRBD1 aligns across 9 bases. Germline V gene sequence: CDR1 SGHRS, CDR2 YFSETQ. V was clipped by 0 bases and J by 4 bases; unmatched bases: 1. The CDR3 sequence is 14 residues long. CDR3 sequence: CASSLGQGGETQYF. CDR3 in DNA: TGCGCCAGCAGCTTGGGACAGGGGGGAGAGACCCAGTACTTC.

This clonotype was counted a few times. The chain recombines TRBV19 with TRBJ2-3; possibly TRBD2 for D (6 bases). The CDR3 runs 13 residues. Germline V gene data show CDR1 as LNHDA and CDR2 as SQIVND (reference sequence). Trimming shortened V by 3 bases and J by 6 bases, and 10 bases separated the two germline ends. In DNA, the CDR3 is TGTGCCAGTAGTATTCGGGGGTCCGATACGCAGTATTTT. Residues: CASSIRGSDTQYF.

This clonotype came up once. The chain couples TRBV19 to TRBJ1-2; D is perhaps TRBD1 (6 bases). In germline, CDR1 is LNHDA, CDR2 SQIVND (reference sequence). V was clipped by 8 bases and J by 4 bases, with 14 bases between them. CDR3 length: 13 amino acids. CDR3 coding DNA: TGTGCCAGTCGGGACACAGGGAGCTATGGCTACACCTTC. This sequence encodes CASRDTGSYGYTF.

The rearrangement uses TRBV19 and TRBJ1-1; the match to TRBD1 covers 9 bases. Germline assignment: CDR1 LNHDA and CDR2 SQIVND (reference sequence). The CDR3 length is 18 residues. Germline trimming cut 2 bases from V and 4 bases from J; bases unmatched to any gene: 14. CDR3 in DNA: TGTGCCAGTAGTATACCGCCCGGGACAGGGATAGGGGGCACTGAAGCTTTCTTT. It encodes CASSIPPGTGIGGTEAFF.

The chain recombines TRBV5-1 with TRBJ2-3; 10 bases agree with TRBD2. The germline V gene encodes CDR1 SGHRS and CDR2 YFSETQ. The CDR3 contains 17 residues. The V and J ends lost 4 bases and 4 bases, in that order; junction bases with no gene match: 12. CDR3 in amino acids: CASSQGPAGGPPDTQYF. Written as DNA, the CDR3 is TGCGCCAGCAGCCAAGGGCCAGCGGGGGGGCCCCCAGATACGCAGTATTTT.

This clonotype was seen only a few times. The rearrangement links TRBV6-1 to TRBJ1-5, with 11 nucleotides matching TRBD1. CDR3 length: 15 amino acids. J lost 6 bases, V lost 6 bases, and 7 bases had no gene match. The V gene's germline CDR1 is MNHNS and CDR2 SASEGT. The CDR3 nucleotides are TGTGCCAGCAGCCTGGGACAGGGGGTAGGTCAGCCCCAGCATTTT. Translation: CASSLGQGVGQPQHF.

The chain joins TRBV6-2 or TRBV6-3 to TRBJ1-2, with unresolved D. This CDR3 is built from 15 residues. Between the trimmed V and J ends, which lost 0 bases and 7 bases, there was a span of 15 bases. Per the germline V gene, CDR1 is MNHEY and CDR2 is SVGEGT. The DNA of the CDR3 is TGTGCCAGCAGTTACTCCGGGGTTTCAAATCGTGGCTACACCTTC. This sequence encodes CASSYSGVSNRGYTF.

This clonotype was found a few times. V gene TRBV2 combines with J gene TRBJ1-2; 8 bases line up with TRBD1. The germline V gene has CDR1 SNHLY and CDR2 FYNNEI. The CDR3 covers 15 residues. J gave up 6 bases and V 4 bases, and 10 bases lay outside the gene matches. The CDR3 nucleotides read TGTGCCAGCAGTGTCAGCCAGGGGGCGTCAAATGGCTACACCTTC. It is translated as CASSVSQGASNGYTF. The full variable domain, its missing parts supplied by reference TRBV2 and TRBJ1-2, is EPEVTQTPSHQVTQMGQEVILRCVPISNHLYFYWYRQILGQKVEFLVSFYNNEISEKSEIFDDQFSVERPDGSNFTLKIRSTKLEDSAMYFCASSVSQGASNGYTFGSGTRLTVV.